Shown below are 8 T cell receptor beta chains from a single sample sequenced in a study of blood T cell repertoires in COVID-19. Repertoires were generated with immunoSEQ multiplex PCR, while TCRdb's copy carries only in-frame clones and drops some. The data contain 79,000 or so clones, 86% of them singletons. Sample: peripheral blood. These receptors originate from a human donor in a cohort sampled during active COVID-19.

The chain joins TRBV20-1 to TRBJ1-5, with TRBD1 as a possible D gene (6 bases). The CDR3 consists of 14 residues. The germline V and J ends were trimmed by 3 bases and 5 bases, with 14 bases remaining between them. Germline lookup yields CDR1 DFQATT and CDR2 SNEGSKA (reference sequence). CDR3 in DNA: TGCAGTGCTAGTCGGGGGGCCACGGATCAGCCCCAGCATTTT. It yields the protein CSASRGATDQPQHF.

DNA of the CDR3: TGTGCCAGCAGCTCGAACAGCCTCTCTGGAAACACCATATATTTT. It codes for CASSSNSLSGNTIYF. This chain links TRBV9 with TRBJ1-3; D uncertain. CDR1 SGDLS and CDR2 YYNGEE come from the germline V gene. This CDR3 has 15 amino acids. Trimming shortened V by 4 bases and J by 0 bases, and 11 bases separated the two germline ends.

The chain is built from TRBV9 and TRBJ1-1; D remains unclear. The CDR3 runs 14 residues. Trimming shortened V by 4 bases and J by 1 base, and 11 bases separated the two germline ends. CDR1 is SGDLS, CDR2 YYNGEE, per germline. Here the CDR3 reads CASSPQRANTEAFF. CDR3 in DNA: TGTGCCAGCAGCCCGCAAAGAGCGAACACTGAAGCTTTCTTT.

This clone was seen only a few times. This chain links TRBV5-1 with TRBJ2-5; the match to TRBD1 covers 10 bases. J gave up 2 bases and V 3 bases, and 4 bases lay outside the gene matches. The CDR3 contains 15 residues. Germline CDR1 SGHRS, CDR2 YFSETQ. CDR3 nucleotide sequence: TGCGCCAGCAGCTCCCGGGACAGGGGTCAAGAGACCCAGTACTTC. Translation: CASSSRDRGQETQYF.

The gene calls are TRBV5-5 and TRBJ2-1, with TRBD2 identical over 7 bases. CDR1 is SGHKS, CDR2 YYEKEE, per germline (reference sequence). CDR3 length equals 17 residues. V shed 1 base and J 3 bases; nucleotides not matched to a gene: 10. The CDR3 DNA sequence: TGTGCCAGCAGCTTGCGGAGGTTGGCTAGCGGCTACAATGAGCAGTTCTTC. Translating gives CASSLRRLASGYNEQFF.

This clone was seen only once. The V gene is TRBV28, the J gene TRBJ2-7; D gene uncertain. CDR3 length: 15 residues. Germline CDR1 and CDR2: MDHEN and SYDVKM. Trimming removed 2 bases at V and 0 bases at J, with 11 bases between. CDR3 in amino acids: CASSLMHPSSYEQYF. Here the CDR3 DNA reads TGTGCCAGCAGTTTAATGCACCCGAGCTCCTACGAGCAGTACTTC. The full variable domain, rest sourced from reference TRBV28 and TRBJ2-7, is DVKVTQSSRYLVKRTGEKVFLECVQDMDHENMFWYRQDPGLGLRLIYFSYDVKMKEKGDIPEGYSVSREKKERFSLILESASTNQTSMYLCASSLMHPSSYEQYFGPGTRLTVT.

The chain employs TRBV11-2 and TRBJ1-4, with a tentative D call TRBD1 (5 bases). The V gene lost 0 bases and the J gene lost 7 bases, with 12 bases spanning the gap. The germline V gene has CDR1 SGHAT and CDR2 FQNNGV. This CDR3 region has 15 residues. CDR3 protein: CASSLEGGGGEKLFF. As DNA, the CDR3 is TGTGCCAGCAGCTTAGAAGGTGGGGGGGGTGAAAAACTGTTTTTT.

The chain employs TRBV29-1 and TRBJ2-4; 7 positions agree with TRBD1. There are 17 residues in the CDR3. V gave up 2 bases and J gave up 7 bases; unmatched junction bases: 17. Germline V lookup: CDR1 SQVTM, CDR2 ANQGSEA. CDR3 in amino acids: CSVETRGRNALRNIQYF. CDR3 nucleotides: TGCAGCGTTGAAACTAGGGGGCGGAATGCTCTAAGGAACATTCAGTACTTC.